Below, one T cell receptor beta chain is given with its context. The specificity of this receptor is unknown. No clone much larger than this one lies a single base away; base qualities are absent. Whole blood was collected in K2EDTA tubes by collaborating institutions according to the institutions' own protocols. Collaborator samples were shipped for TCRbeta analysis as frozen whole blood, isolated PBMCs, or DNA extracted from either sample type. TCRbeta CDR3 regions were amplified from genomic DNA using the immunoSEQ Assay, a bias-controlled multiplex PCR. In the source study's methods: Nucleated cell counts per sample were estimated from amplification of reference gene primers within the assay. To quantify the absolute abundance of each unique TCRbeta CDR3 rearrangement, sequence reads were collapsed and filtered. Productive Simpson clonality was computed per sample as the square root of Simpson's diversity index over productive rearrangements. TCRdb's version of the immuneACCESS table is confined to in-frame rearrangements and falls short of the full clone set. An unresolved V gene accounts for under half of the shortfall where checked; the remainder is of unknown origin. V and J calls and clone size come straight from that table; D and trimming were deduced from the DNA. The sample table contains some 140,000 clones; only one count was recorded for around 78% of them. Roughly 1.7% of the sample lies in the top ten.

The entry originates in a study of blood T cell repertoires in COVID-19 (dated by TCRdb to the early 2020s). Describing the broader study: Samples covering the acute and convalescent phases of COVID-19 were provided by collaborators in the United States, Italy and Spain. The material from the prospective study consisted of cDNA or gDNA derived from T cells, B-cell-depleted T cells, or PBMCs. The dataset comprised deeply sampled blood TCRbeta repertoires from subjects exposed to, actively infected with, or recovered from COVID-19. The repertoires were released in a freely available public database meant as a resource for research on the immune response to SARS-CoV-2. The samples were drawn from two sources: the first 160 participants of the ongoing ImmuneRACE study, and 1,254 subjects contributed by 6 global collaborators. A de-identified subject ID, COVID-19 status, age in years and sex were almost always included in the sample metadata. Where available, HLA class I and class II types were taken from metadata supplied by the sample provider and were not determined by assay-based typing. Paper-wide results and their limitations: The quantity of clinical and demographic metadata differed by source and by participant and was supplied without curation.

The CDR3 sequence holds 12 residues, the cysteine and phenylalanine included. Just CDR3 DNA is preserved here, 36 bases in frame from base 1. V loses 4 bases of germline sequence and J loses 5 bases, and the interval between the two ends is 9 bases. CDR1 is given as SGHDT and CDR2 as YYEEEE, both from the germline V gene. The sequenced sample consisted of peripheral blood. Recombination connected TRBV5-6 to TRBJ1-1; the D gene identity is not certain. The TCR sequence derives from a man at least 80 years old with acute or convalescent COVID-19. The CDR3 sequence is CASSLTETEAFF. Read as DNA, the sequence is TGTGCCAGCAGCCTGACGGAGACTGAAGCTTTCTTT.